The entry that follows covers one TCR beta chain sequence. The antigen is not known. The entry originates in a study of cytomegalovirus exposure and HLA in healthy donors. Study findings and constraints: A later analysis linked a missense variant in DCLRE1C to the trimming of TCR beta V and J genes. Earlier analysis looked at TCR beta V segments, and most were productive about 90% or about 30% of the time. For presence/absence analyses, sequencing depth was assumed to be roughly uniform across donors.

This CDR3 spans 16 amino acids. Trimming took off 5 bases at V and 6 bases at J, with 20 bases between the two ends. Germline lookup yields CDR1 MRHNA and CDR2 SNTAGT. The PCR used 60 Vbeta and 13 Jbeta primers. Libraries were prepared by immunoSEQ multiplex PCR; TCRdb keeps only in-frame clonotypes and omits some of them. The sample lists about 95,000 clones; roughly four fifths were seen once. The chain carries TRBV6-4 and TRBJ2-1; the D gene is possibly TRBD2 (6 bases). This TCR derives from a man aged 30 to 45 in good health and CMV-seropositive. Sequenced input: PBMCs. As DNA, the CDR3 is TGTGCCAGCAGTAGGTCCAGGTCGGGGGTGTCCAATGAGCAGTTCTTC. This sequence encodes CASSRSRSGVSNEQFF.